These 21 T cell receptor beta chains originate from one sample sequenced in a study of cytomegalovirus exposure and HLA in healthy donors. PCR used 60 Vbeta primers and 13 Jbeta primers. Sequencing was performed with immunoSEQ multiplex PCR; in TCRdb, only in-frame clones are kept and a portion is missing. The table includes about 130,000 clones, 77% detected once. The sample taken for sequencing was PBMCs. The origin of the receptors is a male donor in good health and CMV-seronegative.

This clone turned up a few times. The chain couples TRBV19 to TRBJ2-3, with TRBD2 matching 9 bases. The CDR3 sequence is 14 residues long. Germline lookup yields CDR1 LNHDA and CDR2 SQIVND (reference sequence). After removal of 7 bases from V and 6 bases from J, the junction contained 8 bases not matched to a gene. The CDR3: CASTPSGEGDTQYF. CDR3 bases: TGTGCCAGTACCCCTAGCGGGGAGGGGGATACGCAGTATTTT.

V usage is TRBV29-1 and J usage is TRBJ1-2; possibly TRBD1 for D (5 bases). The CDR3 is 13 residues long. Germline-derived CDR1 and CDR2 are SQVTM and ANQGSEA. Trimming stripped 2 bases from V and 0 bases from J, with 7 bases between. CDR3 sequence (DNA): TGCAGCGTTGAAACGGGGGCTAACTATGGCTACACCTTC. Amino acids: CSVETGANYGYTF.

This clone was recorded only once. The chain couples TRBV15 to TRBJ1-1; D remains unclear. Germline CDR1 LNHNV, CDR2 YYDKDF (reference sequence). The CDR3 is made up of 12 amino acids. The germline V and J ends were trimmed by 4 bases and 2 bases, with 5 bases remaining between them. The CDR3 nucleotides read TGTGCCACCAGCACCAGTAACACTGAAGCTTTCTTT. It yields the protein CATSTSNTEAFF.

The rearrangement joins TRBV6-4 to TRBJ2-1; the match to TRBD1 covers 7 bases. CDR3 length: 15 amino acids. J was trimmed by 6 bases and V by 4 bases; bases with no gene match: 9. Germline V gene sequence: CDR1 MRHNA, CDR2 SNTAGT. CDR3 bases: TGTGCCAGCAGTGGCGGACAGGTAGGCGGCAATGAGCAGTTCTTC. Translated, it gives CASSGGQVGGNEQFF.

The rearrangement joins TRBV15 to TRBJ1-1, with TRBD1 identical over 7 bases. The CDR3 runs 14 residues. Germline V gene data show CDR1 as LNHNV and CDR2 as YYDKDF (reference sequence). V trimming: 5 bases; J trimming: 6 bases; junction bases outside the gene matches: 9. The chain's CDR3 is CATSYGQVGAEAFF. In DNA form, the CDR3 reads TGTGCCACCAGCTACGGACAGGTGGGGGCTGAAGCTTTCTTT.

In its sample, this clone was seen once. The rearrangement links TRBV2 to TRBJ2-7; TRBD2 might be the D (6 bases). Germline lookup yields CDR1 SNHLY and CDR2 FYNNEI. This CDR3 has 12 residues. V dropped 7 bases and J dropped 3 bases, with 10 bases sitting between them. The chain's CDR3 is CASTPRGYEQYF. The CDR3, as DNA: TGTGCCAGCACGCCGCGGGGCTACGAGCAGTACTTC. Full variable domain (remainder filled in from reference TRBV2 and TRBJ2-7): EPEVTQTPSHQVTQMGQEVILRCVPISNHLYFYWYRQILGQKVEFLVSFYNNEISEKSEIFDDQFSVERPDGSNFTLKIRSTKLEDSAMYFCASTPRGYEQYFGPGTRLTVT.

The chain carries TRBV27 and TRBJ1-6, with no clear D. Trimming took off 1 base at V and 4 bases at J, with 20 bases between the two ends. The CDR3 has 19 amino acids. Per the germline V gene, CDR1 is MNHEY and CDR2 is SMNVEV (reference sequence). The CDR3 nucleotides are TGTGCCAGCAGTTTATTGTACCGTCTTGGAGATATTTATAATTCACCCCTCCACTTT. Amino acid sequence: CASSLLYRLGDIYNSPLHF.

This chain joins TRBV2 and TRBJ1-2; 7 bases fit TRBD1. This CDR3 contains 15 residues. Germline-derived CDR1 and CDR2 are SNHLY and FYNNEI. The V segment lost 3 bases and the J segment 5 bases; nucleotides outside the gene matches: 9. The CDR3 nucleotides read TGTGCCAGCAGTGATCTTCGGACAGGCATATATGGCTACACCTTC. Translation gives CASSDLRTGIYGYTF. The full variable domain, with the rest looked up from reference TRBV2 and TRBJ1-2, is EPEVTQTPSHQVTQMGQEVILRCVPISNHLYFYWYRQILGQKVEFLVSFYNNEISEKSEIFDDQFSVERPDGSNFTLKIRSTKLEDSAMYFCASSDLRTGIYGYTFGSGTRLTVV.

This clone has a handful of counts. V is TRBV6-5 and J is TRBJ1-6, with D possibly TRBD1 on 6 matching bases. This CDR3 has 16 amino acids. Deletions cut 4 bases from V and 7 bases from J, with 17 bases between. The germline V gene has CDR1 MNHEY and CDR2 SVGAGI. The CDR3 loop reads CASSLQGRGLNSPLHF. CDR3 coding DNA: TGTGCCAGCAGTTTACAGGGCCGTGGCCTCAATTCACCCCTCCACTTT.

The chain recombines TRBV2 with TRBJ2-7; the match to TRBD2 covers 8 bases. The V gene end was trimmed by 2 bases and the J gene end by 3 bases; junction bases not matched to a gene: 6. CDR1 is SNHLY, CDR2 FYNNEI, per germline. The CDR3 sequence is 15 residues long. CDR3 bases: TGTGCCAGCAGTGAAACCTGGCGGGGGGACTACGAGCAGTACTTC. It specifies CASSETWRGDYEQYF. The full variable domain, rest sourced from reference TRBV2 and TRBJ2-7, is EPEVTQTPSHQVTQMGQEVILRCVPISNHLYFYWYRQILGQKVEFLVSFYNNEISEKSEIFDDQFSVERPDGSNFTLKIRSTKLEDSAMYFCASSETWRGDYEQYFGPGTRLTVT.

This rearrangement joins TRBV5-1 to TRBJ1-3; 7 bases are a match to TRBD1. CDR1 is SGHRS and CDR2 is YFSETQ in the germline V gene. This CDR3 is built from 14 residues. The V and J ends lost 4 bases and 4 bases, in that order; junction bases with no gene match: 5. The CDR3: CASSQGVTGNTIYF. The CDR3, as DNA: TGCGCCAGCAGCCAGGGGGTCACGGGAAACACCATATATTTT.

The chain links TRBV7-3 to TRBJ2-1; D may be TRBD2 (5 bases). V gave up 6 bases and J gave up 7 bases, with 10 bases separating them. This CDR3 contains 12 residues. Germline CDR1 and CDR2: SGHTA and FQGTGA. The CDR3 sequence is CASSDYRNEQFF. The CDR3 DNA follows: TGTGCCAGCAGTGACTACCGAAATGAGCAGTTCTTC.

This clone was found a few times. The gene calls are TRBV6-5 and TRBJ2-1; no clear D gene. The CDR3 is 12 residues long. CDR1 MNHEY and CDR2 SVGAGI come from the germline V gene. Trimming removed 7 bases at V and 7 bases at J, with 11 bases between. The CDR3 coding sequence is TGTGCCAGCATTGGCGCAGGAAATGAGCAGTTCTTC. This sequence encodes CASIGAGNEQFF.

The rearrangement links TRBV11-3 to TRBJ2-1; 11 bases match TRBD1. This CDR3 is 16 amino acids long. Germline V lookup: CDR1 SGHNT, CDR2 YENEEA. Unmatched junction bases numbered 8, after V lost 5 bases and J lost 5 bases. The CDR3: CASSRLGQGANNEQFF. CDR3 nucleotide sequence: TGTGCCAGCAGCAGATTAGGACAGGGGGCAAACAATGAGCAGTTCTTC.

Notes on this clone: At one of its ends the junction is not consistent with the germline gene, which may arise from a read error. This chain uses TRBV7-7 with TRBJ2-5, with 8 bases matching TRBD1. The CDR3 length is 15 residues. Germline CDR1 reads SSHAT; CDR2 reads FNYEAQ (reference sequence). As DNA, the CDR3 is TGTGCTAGCAGCTTAAGGCCAGGGGGCTTAGAGACCCAGTACTTC. Its protein is CASSLRPGGLETQYF. Filled out from reference TRBV7-7 and TRBJ2-5, the complete variable domain reads GAGVSQSPRYKVTKRGQDVTLRCDPISSHATLYWYQQALGQGPEFLTYFNYEAQPDKSGLPSDRFSAERPEGSISTLTIQRTEQRDSAMYRCASSLRPGGLETQYFGPGTRLLVL.

The chain's CDR3 is CASSFRESPYEQYF. CDR3 DNA: TGTGCCAGCAGCTTCCGGGAATCCCCGTACGAGCAGTACTTC. V and J are TRBV7-2 and TRBJ2-7; D is possibly TRBD2 (5 bases). Trimming stripped 3 bases from V and 4 bases from J, with 13 bases between. The CDR3 sequence is 14 residues long. Germline CDR1 is SGHTA and CDR2 is FQGNSA.

The gene calls are TRBV4-1 and TRBJ1-1; a possible D gene is TRBD1 (6 bases). Germline-derived CDR1 and CDR2 are MGHRA and YSYEKL. This CDR3 comprises 21 residues. Trimming cost V 1 base and J 0 bases, with 27 bases left between them. CDR3 amino acids: CASSQAFVEEVAGAMNTEAFF. The CDR3 region has the DNA TGCGCCAGCAGCCAAGCGTTCGTGGAGGAGGTGGCAGGGGCTATGAACACTGAAGCTTTCTTT.

The chain combines TRBV7-2 with TRBJ2-2; no reliable D call. Trimming took off 5 bases at V and 5 bases at J, with 9 bases between the two ends. Looked up from germline, CDR1 is SGHTA and CDR2 is FQGNSA. The CDR3 has 13 residues. The CDR3 sequence: CASSRPGTGELFF. The CDR3 DNA sequence: TGTGCCAGCAGCCGGCCAGGAACCGGGGAGCTGTTTTTT.

The V call is TRBV28, the J call TRBJ1-1; the D gene is possibly TRBD1 (5 bases). V gave up 4 bases and J gave up 3 bases, with 12 bases separating them. CDR3 length: 14 residues. Germline CDR1 is MDHEN and CDR2 is SYDVKM. CDR3 sequence (DNA): TGTGCCAGCAGTTATACAGGTGGGGACACTGAAGCTTTCTTT. Its protein is CASSYTGGDTEAFF.

This clone is a singleton in its sample. The chain has TRBV19 and TRBJ2-1; 7 bases map to TRBD2. The V and J ends lost 10 bases and 3 bases, in that order; junction bases with no gene match: 9. The germline gives CDR1 LNHDA, CDR2 SQIVND (reference sequence). The CDR3 consists of 14 residues. The chain's CDR3 is CATLDREDYNEQFF. In DNA, the CDR3 is TGTGCCACCTTGGACCGGGAGGACTACAATGAGCAGTTCTTC.

The chain couples TRBV6-5 to TRBJ2-3, with D tentatively TRBD2 (5 bases). The CDR3 runs 12 residues. Germline CDR1 MNHEY, CDR2 SVGAGI. The CDR3 DNA sequence: TGTGCTACGCGGGCTAGCACAGATACGCAGTATTTT. It codes for CATRASTDTQYF.